These 3 T cell receptor beta chains originate from one sample sequenced in a study of vaccination effects on CD4 cells after COVID-19. TCRdb keeps only in-frame clones here, not all; method: immunoSEQ multiplex PCR. The data contain tens of thousands of clones, about 67% of them seen just once; the ten biggest clones take up approximately 9.1%. Antigen-specific CD4+ T cells expanded by the ViraFEST assay with viral peptide pools were then sequenced. Isolation of CD4+ T cells took place after more than 9 days of culture. Subjects were given two BNT162b2 or mRNA-1273 vaccine doses. Their recognized antigens are unknown. The sample was CD4+ T cells from PBMCs cultured with HCoV-NL63 spike peptides, taken after COVID-19 vaccination. These receptors were taken from a human donor who received a COVID-19 vaccine.

CDR3 bases: TGTGCCAGCAGTTTACAGGTCCACTCTGGAAACACCATATATTTT. Its protein is CASSLQVHSGNTIYF. The chain combines TRBV6-5 with TRBJ1-3; TRBD1 might be the D (5 bases). Germline CDR1 is MNHEY and CDR2 is SVGAGI. The CDR3 sequence is 15 residues long. V was clipped by 4 bases and J by 0 bases, with 10 bases between them.

The CDR3 nucleotides read TGCGCCAGCAGCCAAGTAGGATTAGCGGCCTCCTACAATGAGCAGTTCTTC. Protein sequence: CASSQVGLAASYNEQFF. The chain employs TRBV4-1 and TRBJ2-1; D is perhaps TRBD2 (6 bases). V was pared by 1 base and J by 0 bases, with 13 bases between. Germline CDR1 is MGHRA and CDR2 is YSYEKL. The CDR3 runs 17 residues.

There are a few counts of this clone. The V gene is TRBV2, the J gene TRBJ2-3; D is ambiguous. CDR3 length: 13 residues. The germline V gene has CDR1 SNHLY and CDR2 FYNNEI. V shed 2 bases and J shed 0 bases, with 3 bases lying between them. The DNA of the CDR3 is TGTGCCAGCAGTGAAATAAGCACAGATACGCAGTATTTT. Protein: CASSEISTDTQYF.